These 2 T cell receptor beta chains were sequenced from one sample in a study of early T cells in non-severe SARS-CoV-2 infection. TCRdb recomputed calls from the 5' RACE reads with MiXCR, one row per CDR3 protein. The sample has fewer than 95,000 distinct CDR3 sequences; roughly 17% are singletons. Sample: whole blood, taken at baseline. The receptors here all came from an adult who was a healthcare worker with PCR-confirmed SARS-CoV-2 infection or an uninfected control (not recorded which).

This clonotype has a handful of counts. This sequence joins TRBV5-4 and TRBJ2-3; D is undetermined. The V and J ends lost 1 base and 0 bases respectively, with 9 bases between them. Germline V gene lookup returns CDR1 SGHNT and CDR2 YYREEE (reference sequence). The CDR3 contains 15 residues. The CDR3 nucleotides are TGTGCCAGCAGCTTGTCGACTTTTAGCACAGATACGCAGTATTTT. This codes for CASSLSTFSTDTQYF.

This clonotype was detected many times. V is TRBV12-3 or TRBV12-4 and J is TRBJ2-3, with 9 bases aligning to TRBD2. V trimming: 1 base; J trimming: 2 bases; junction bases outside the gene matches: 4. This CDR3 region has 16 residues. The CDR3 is CASSLVLAGYTDTQYF. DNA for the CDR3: TGTGCCAGCAGTTTAGTACTAGCGGGTTACACAGATACGCAGTATTTT.